The 8 T cell receptor beta chains reported below all come from one sample, sequenced in a study of shared clonotypes between healthy human individuals. Libraries were prepared by immunoSEQ multiplex PCR; TCRdb keeps only in-frame clonotypes and omits some of them. The top ten clones hold around 0.4% of a sample with approximately 2.3 million clones, 80% to 95% of them seen once. Sequencing was performed on naive CD4+ T cells from PBMCs. The subset: CD45RA+ positively selected. These receptors all stem from a young man in good health. Some clones in this sample may be carry-over from other donors' samples.

Note on this clone: A much larger clone lies one base from this, so it may be a read error. This chain links TRBV6-1 with TRBJ2-5; the D is unclear. V was clipped by 5 bases and J by 1 base, with 2 bases between them. Germline CDR1 reads MNHNS; CDR2 reads SASEGT. The CDR3 length is 11 residues. DNA for the CDR3: TGTGCCAGCAGTTCCCAAGAGACCCAGTACTTC. Translation gives CASSSQETQYF.

The chain recombines TRBV27 with TRBJ1-5; possible D gene TRBD1, 6 bases. CDR1 MNHEY and CDR2 SMNVEV come from the germline V gene (reference sequence). Trimming stripped 2 bases from V and 9 bases from J, with 14 bases between. This CDR3 has 14 residues. The CDR3 DNA is TGTGCCAGCAGTTTACAGGGGAACCTAGGGCCCCAGCATTTT. As protein: CASSLQGNLGPQHF.

This clone was recorded only once. This sequence joins TRBV11-3 and TRBJ2-1, with a tentative D call TRBD2 (5 bases). The CDR3 consists of 13 residues. Germline assignment: CDR1 SGHNT and CDR2 YENEEA. With 1 base removed from V and 6 bases from J, the gap between germline ends came to 7 bases. CDR3 in amino acids: CASSLGTSNEQFF. DNA of the CDR3: TGTGCCAGCAGCTTAGGTACTAGCAATGAGCAGTTCTTC. The whole variable domain, filled in from reference TRBV11-3 and TRBJ2-1, reads EAGVVQSPRYKIIEKKQPVAFWCNPISGHNTLYWYLQNLGQGPELLIRYENEEAVDDSQLPKDRFSAERLKGVDSTLKIQPAELGDSAVYLCASSLGTSNEQFFGPGTRLTVL.

The V gene is TRBV10-1, the J gene TRBJ2-1, with 7 bases aligning to TRBD1. Trimming cost V 5 bases and J 9 bases; bases outside gene matches: 7. The CDR3 consists of 13 residues. In germline, CDR1 is WNHNN, CDR2 SYGVQD (reference sequence). The CDR3 DNA is TGCGCCAGCAGTCCGCAAAGGGGGCTTGAGCAGTTCTTC. Translating it yields CASSPQRGLEQFF.

This chain uses TRBV7-2 with TRBJ2-7; D tentatively fits TRBD1 or TRBD2 (5 bases each). Germline CDR1 is SGHTA and CDR2 is FQGNSA. This CDR3 has 16 residues. V was trimmed by 1 base and J by 2 bases, leaving 15 bases between them. This chain's CDR3 is CASSLVEGPGAYEQYF. CDR3 nucleotide sequence: TGTGCCAGCAGCTTAGTTGAGGGGCCTGGGGCCTACGAGCAGTACTTC.

This chain joins TRBV6-1 and TRBJ1-2; D is unclear. V lost 7 bases and J lost 7, with 7 bases in between. There are 10 residues in the CDR3. Looked up from germline, CDR1 is MNHNS and CDR2 is SASEGT. CDR3 sequence: CASNGGGYTF. The CDR3 DNA reads TGTGCCAGCAACGGTGGTGGCTACACCTTC.

This clone occurred once. The chain couples TRBV9 to TRBJ2-5; TRBD2 is a possible D gene (5 bases). Germline CDR1 and CDR2: SGDLS and YYNGEE. This CDR3 contains 14 residues. Trimming removed 0 bases from V and 4 bases from J, with 10 bases in between. Here the CDR3 reads CASSVAEGGETQYF. CDR3 in DNA: TGTGCCAGCAGCGTAGCGGAAGGAGGAGAGACCCAGTACTTC.

Points on this clone: In the same sample, other DNA sequences code for this CDR3. This sequence joins TRBV27 and TRBJ1-5; a weak D match, TRBD1 (5 bases). The CDR3 is 14 amino acids. V lost 2 bases to trimming and J lost 4 bases, with 9 bases between them. CDR1 and CDR2 from the germline V gene are MNHEY and SMNVEV (reference sequence). The CDR3 is CASSLRQGNQPQHF. Written as DNA, the CDR3 is TGTGCCAGCAGTTTACGGCAGGGAAATCAGCCCCAGCATTTT.